This T cell receptor beta chain was profiled in a study of blood T cell repertoires in COVID-19 (dated by TCRdb to about 2020). About the full investigation: Collaborator samples came from the United States, Italy and Spain and covered acute and convalescent phases of COVID-19. The material from the prospective study consisted of cDNA or gDNA derived from T cells, B-cell-depleted T cells, or PBMCs. The dataset comprised deeply sampled blood TCRbeta repertoires from subjects exposed to, actively infected with, or recovered from COVID-19. The repertoires were released in a freely available public database meant as a resource for research on the immune response to SARS-CoV-2. The samples were drawn from two sources: the first 160 participants of the ongoing ImmuneRACE study, and some 1,300 subjects contributed by 6 global collaborators. A de-identified subject ID, COVID-19 status, age in years and sex were almost always included in the sample metadata. Where HLA class I and class II types were available, the types were taken from metadata supplied by the sample provider, not from assay-based typing.

On the study overall, not on this receptor specifically: Clinical and demographic metadata were provided uncurated, with the amount varying by source and participant.

The germline V gene encodes CDR1 SNHLY and CDR2 FYNNEI. The V end loses 6 bases and the J end loses 0 bases, and a stretch of 8 bases separates them. The CDR3, cysteine through phenylalanine, is 13 amino acids long. The sequence is cut down to CDR3 DNA, 39 bases in frame from base 1. This clone was counted between two and nine times. The antigen it recognizes is unknown. No much larger clone exists at a distance of one base, and base qualities are not known. At one collaborating source in Seattle, patients were enrolled during active infection and were followed longitudinally through the course of disease. Collaborating institutions collected whole blood in K2EDTA tubes following their own protocols. For TCRbeta analysis, collaborators shipped samples as frozen whole blood, isolated PBMCs, or DNA extracted from either of those sample types. The immunoSEQ Assay, a bias-controlled multiplex PCR, was used to amplify TCRbeta CDR3 regions from genomic DNA. Per the source publication's procedure: Within the assay, amplification of reference gene primers was used to estimate how many nucleated cells each sample contained. Sequence reads were collapsed and filtered to measure the absolute abundance of every unique TCRbeta CDR3 rearrangement. Productive Simpson clonality was computed per sample as the square root of Simpson's diversity index over productive rearrangements. Entries here come from immuneACCESS through TCRdb and include only in-frame sequences with V and J called. Some clones fail to appear in such tables; in the studies checked, an unresolved V gene covers under half of the shortfall, and the cause of the remainder is unknown. V and J calls and clone size come straight from that table; D and trimming were deduced from the DNA. The sample table records about 360,000 clones; about 88% of these occur just once. The ten largest clones represent 7% to 7.5% of the sample.

The TCR was taken from a woman in her sixties with COVID-19, enrolled during active disease. The sample comprised peripheral blood. The chain links TRBV2 with TRBJ1-1; the D gene is unclear. CDR3 protein: CASREGLNTEAFF. DNA sequence: TGTGCCAGCAGAGAGGGTCTGAACACTGAAGCTTTCTTT.